Below are 21 T cell receptor beta chains sequenced from a single sample in a study of blood T cell repertoires in COVID-19. Profiling relied on immunoSEQ multiplex PCR, and the TCRdb table lists in-frame clones only, not all of them. This table has about 88,000 clones, roughly 90% appearing once. Input material: peripheral blood. The receptors were sampled from a woman of 80 years or more with acute or convalescent COVID-19.

The chain employs TRBV2 and TRBJ1-5; D unclear. CDR1 SNHLY and CDR2 FYNNEI come from the germline V gene. V was trimmed by 6 bases and J by 6 bases, leaving 12 bases between them. The CDR3 runs 13 residues. CDR3 protein: CASRGQAGQPQHF. CDR3 sequence (DNA): TGTGCCAGCAGGGGCCAGGCGGGTCAGCCCCAGCATTTT.

The rearrangement uses TRBV7-3 and TRBJ1-1, with no clear D. CDR1 and CDR2 from the germline V gene are SGHTA and FQGTGA. This CDR3 is built from 14 residues. V lost 1 base and J 5 bases, leaving 11 bases between the germline ends. The CDR3: CASSLNYPGTEAFF. CDR3 in DNA: TGTGCCAGCAGCTTAAATTACCCGGGGACTGAAGCTTTCTTT.

The chain recombines TRBV12-3 or TRBV12-4 with TRBJ1-1; D gene ambiguous. V lost 3 bases to trimming and J lost 10 bases, with 9 bases between them. CDR3 length: 11 amino acids. CDR3 region: CASSFGSGAFF. DNA for the CDR3: TGTGCCAGCAGTTTTGGAAGCGGAGCTTTCTTT.

The rearrangement uses TRBV28 and TRBJ2-1; D call uncertain. Deletions cut 3 bases from V and 0 bases from J, with 18 bases between. CDR3 length: 18 amino acids. CDR1 MDHEN and CDR2 SYDVKM come from the germline V gene. The CDR3 loop is CASSFPRGAASSYNEQFF. The CDR3 DNA sequence: TGTGCCAGCAGTTTCCCGAGAGGAGCAGCGAGCTCCTACAATGAGCAGTTCTTC.

CDR3 amino acids: CASSLIQGHNTIYF. The CDR3 DNA sequence: TGTGCCAGCAGTTTAATACAGGGCCACAACACCATATATTTT. The J gene is TRBJ1-3, the V gene TRBV27; TRBD1 might be the D (6 bases). Trimming cost V 2 bases and J 7 bases, with 12 bases left between them. Germline values: CDR1 MNHEY, CDR2 SMNVEV (reference sequence). The CDR3 covers 14 residues.

The V gene is TRBV29-1, the J gene TRBJ1-1; 7 nucleotides agree with TRBD1. Germline trimming cut 4 bases from V and 11 bases from J; bases unmatched to any gene: 7. Per the germline V gene, CDR1 is SQVTM and CDR2 is ANQGSEA. CDR3 length equals 11 residues. CDR3 coding DNA: TGCAGCGTTGGGGGACAGCCCCGGGCTTTCTTT. Amino acid sequence: CSVGGQPRAFF.

The rearrangement uses TRBV7-2 and TRBJ1-3, with 8 bases lining up with TRBD1. Germline loops: CDR1 SGHTA, CDR2 FQGNSA. Losses at the gene ends were 6 bases for V and 8 bases for J; bases not matched to a gene: 15. The CDR3 contains 16 residues. The CDR3 bases are TGTGCCAGCAGTACCGGGACAGGCTACGCCCAGGACACCATATATTTT. Its translation: CASSTGTGYAQDTIYF.

The rearrangement joins TRBV19 to TRBJ1-5, with D hard to call. The CDR3 runs 18 residues. Trimming left V 4 bases short and J 9 bases short, with 28 bases between. Germline V gene sequence: CDR1 LNHDA, CDR2 SQIVND (reference sequence). The DNA for the CDR3 is TGTGCCAGTAGTACCACGCCGCAGAAGGGAGGGAGAAAGGTGCCCCAGCATTTT. Translation: CASSTTPQKGGRKVPQHF.

The gene calls are TRBV7-9 and TRBJ2-5; 10 bases fit TRBD2. This CDR3 is built from 15 residues. Germline V gene lookup returns CDR1 SEHNR and CDR2 FQNEAQ (reference sequence). Trimming removed 5 bases from V and 3 bases from J; junction bases left unmatched: 6. CDR3 residues: CASSPRLAGEETQYF. Here the CDR3 DNA reads TGTGCCAGCAGCCCACGCCTAGCGGGAGAAGAGACCCAGTACTTC.

The chain carries TRBV10-3 and TRBJ1-3, with TRBD1 as a possible D gene (5 bases). V lost 8 bases and J lost 0, with 14 bases in between. The CDR3 spans 15 residues. From germline, CDR1 is ENHRY and CDR2 SYGVKD. This CDR3 reads CAIGQGGPSGNTIYF. CDR3 nucleotides: TGTGCCATCGGGCAGGGTGGCCCCTCTGGAAACACCATATATTTT.

V gene TRBV3-1 (or the pseudogene TRBV3-2) combines with J gene TRBJ1-6; no reliable D call. Per the germline V gene, CDR1 is LGHDT and CDR2 is YNNKEL (reference sequence). This CDR3 has 14 amino acids. V gave up 4 bases and J gave up 6 bases, with 10 bases separating them. The CDR3 bases are TGTGCCAGCAGCCCCATCGGGGTTAATTCACCCCTCCACTTT. It is translated as CASSPIGVNSPLHF.

This chain uses TRBV27 with TRBJ1-1; a weak D match, TRBD1 (6 bases). This CDR3 spans 12 amino acids. Trimming left V 8 bases short and J 5 bases short, with 12 bases between. In germline, CDR1 is MNHEY, CDR2 SMNVEV (reference sequence). The CDR3: CASRGGGTEAFF. The CDR3 DNA reads TGTGCCAGCCGAGGGGGGGGGACTGAAGCTTTCTTT.

J is TRBJ2-7 and V is TRBV12-3 or TRBV12-4; tentative D call: TRBD1 (6 bases). V was clipped by 5 bases and J by 5 bases, with 13 bases between them. This CDR3 comprises 13 residues. The CDR3 is CASSPDRADEQYF. The CDR3 bases are TGTGCCAGCAGTCCGGACAGAGCGGACGAGCAGTACTTC.

This chain uses TRBV4-1 with TRBJ1-5; no reliable D call. From germline, CDR1 is MGHRA and CDR2 YSYEKL. Between the trimmed V and J ends, which lost 2 bases and 0 bases, there was a span of 17 bases. The length of the CDR3 is 18 residues. The CDR3 protein is CASSQRGSPEYSNQPQHF. The DNA of the CDR3 is TGCGCCAGCAGCCAACGAGGGTCCCCTGAATATAGCAATCAGCCCCAGCATTTT.

The CDR3 loop reads CAISPGQDEKLFF. CDR3 sequence (DNA): TGTGCCATCAGCCCGGGACAAGACGAAAAACTGTTTTTT. This chain uses TRBV10-3 with TRBJ1-4; a possible D gene is TRBD1 (6 bases). V dropped 6 bases and J dropped 8 bases, with 13 bases sitting between them. The CDR3 has 13 residues. Germline CDR1 and CDR2: ENHRY and SYGVKD.

The chain couples TRBV28 to TRBJ2-1, with 10 bases lining up with TRBD2. Germline values: CDR1 MDHEN, CDR2 SYDVKM. CDR3 length equals 17 residues. V lost 2 bases to trimming and J lost 6 bases; unmatched junction nucleotides: 10. CDR3 in amino acids: CASSLDPGLASINEQFF. Here the CDR3 DNA reads TGTGCCAGCAGTTTAGACCCGGGACTAGCGTCTATCAATGAGCAGTTCTTC.

The chain combines TRBV18 with TRBJ2-3; D possibly corresponds to TRBD2 (5 bases). Germline-derived CDR1 and CDR2 are KGHSH and LQKENI. Trimming took off 4 bases at V and 0 bases at J, with 14 bases between the two ends. The CDR3 has 16 amino acids. The CDR3 coding sequence is TGTGCCAGCTCACTAGGGCCCTGGACTAGCACAGATACGCAGTATTTT. This codes for CASSLGPWTSTDTQYF.

V gene TRBV7-2 combines with J gene TRBJ2-3; D not resolved. This CDR3 region has 13 residues. V shed 1 base and J shed 2 bases, with 4 bases lying between them. Germline CDR1 SGHTA, CDR2 FQGNSA. DNA for the CDR3: TGTGCCAGCAGCTTAGGGCCCACAGATACGCAGTATTTT. This translates into CASSLGPTDTQYF. The whole variable domain, filled in from reference TRBV7-2 and TRBJ2-3, reads GAGVSQSPSNKVTEKGKDVELRCDPISGHTALYWYRQSLGQGLEFLIYFQGNSAPDKSGLPSDRFSAERTGGSVSTLTIQRTQQEDSAVYLCASSLGPTDTQYFGPGTRLTVL.

This clone was detected only a few times. The rearrangement uses TRBV19 and TRBJ1-5, with a tentative D call TRBD1 (6 bases). The germline V and J ends were trimmed by 3 bases and 3 bases, with 15 bases remaining between them. Germline V gene sequence: CDR1 LNHDA, CDR2 SQIVND (reference sequence). CDR3 length equals 16 residues. CDR3 DNA sequence: TGTGCCAGTAGTATGTGGGTGGACAGACCCAATCAGCCCCAGCATTTT. Its protein is CASSMWVDRPNQPQHF.

This clone was picked up one time. The chain links TRBV7-8 to TRBJ1-2; a weak D match, TRBD1 (5 bases). CDR3 length equals 16 residues. Looked up from germline, CDR1 is SGHVS and CDR2 is FQNEAQ. V shed 5 bases and J shed 5 bases, with 21 bases lying between them. The CDR3 nucleotides read TGTGCCAGCAGCCCCTATACTGGGACTGACTCGTATGGCTACACCTTC. Amino acid sequence: CASSPYTGTDSYGYTF.

This chain links TRBV19 with TRBJ1-2; D uncertain. Trimming stripped 7 bases from V and 2 bases from J, with 11 bases between. There are 13 residues in the CDR3. Per the germline V gene, CDR1 is LNHDA and CDR2 is SQIVND (reference sequence). The CDR3 nucleotides read TGTGCCAGTACCCCACCCGAGAACTATGGCTACACCTTC. Translation: CASTPPENYGYTF. Full variable domain (rest looked up from reference TRBV19 and TRBJ1-2): DGGITQSPKYLFRKEGQNVTLSCEQNLNHDAMYWYRQDPGQGLRLIYYSQIVNDFQKGDIAEGYSVSREKKESFPLTVTSAQKNPTAFYLCASTPPENYGYTFGSGTRLTVV.